This record concerns one T cell receptor beta chain sequence. Its antigen specificity is not known. The sample holds no much larger clone one base away, and base qualities are not on file. TCRbeta CDR3 regions were amplified from genomic DNA using the immunoSEQ Assay, a bias-controlled multiplex PCR. Under the source paper's analysis protocol: Within the assay, amplification of reference gene primers was used to estimate how many nucleated cells each sample contained. Sequence reads were collapsed and filtered to measure the absolute abundance of every unique TCRbeta CDR3 rearrangement. For each sample, productive Simpson clonality was calculated by taking the square root of Simpson's diversity index across productive rearrangements. Sourced from immuneACCESS, this table was stored by TCRdb with only in-frame sequences that have V and J called. A share of the clones is absent; for the studies checked, an unresolved V gene accounts for under half, and the remainder has no known explanation. Clonal size and the V and J genes are those of that table, whereas D and trimming came from the DNA. Present in this sample are a few hundred thousand clones, 80% to 90% of which were seen just once. Around 4% of the sample is taken by the ten largest.

This sample is part of a study of blood T cell repertoires in COVID-19 (dated by TCRdb to 2018 to 2020). In terms of the full investigation: Samples covering the acute and convalescent phases of COVID-19 were provided by collaborators in the United States, Italy and Spain. The material from the prospective study consisted of cDNA or gDNA derived from T cells, B-cell-depleted T cells, or PBMCs. Subjects who had been exposed to COVID-19, were actively infected with it, or had recovered from it provided the deeply sampled blood TCRbeta repertoires that made up the dataset. The repertoires were released in a freely available public database meant as a resource for research on the immune response to SARS-CoV-2. Samples were obtained from the ongoing ImmuneRACE study (first 160 participants) and from over 1,000 subjects provided by 6 global collaborators. Nearly every sample came with metadata listing a de-identified subject ID, COVID-19 status, age in years and sex. Where HLA class I and class II types were available, the types were taken from metadata supplied by the sample provider, not from assay-based typing.

Study-level results and caveats: Clinical and demographic metadata were provided uncurated, with the amount varying by source and participant.

The cysteine opens and the phenylalanine closes a CDR3 of 15 amino acids. Only the CDR3 portion is preserved as DNA: 45 bases, with reading frame beginning at the first base. CDR1 and CDR2 (ENHRY, SYGVKD) derive from the germline V gene. The germline V and J ends show losses of 4 bases and 3 bases respectively, and no gene match explains 5 bases of the junction. In the prospective study, participants were about 18 to 95 years old, resided in 25 or so geographic areas of the United States, and were enrolled through a virtual design. In the prospective study, participants were assigned to cohorts based on the clinical history participants reported in a screening survey and a study questionnaire. Mobile phlebotomists in the prospective study collected whole blood, serum and a nasopharyngeal or oropharyngeal swab from every participant. Participants in the prospective study had the option to provide additional blood draws and questionnaires over a 2-month period. Before DNA extraction, prospective study blood samples were shipped either frozen or at room temperature.

The TCR was taken from a woman aged 40 to 50 with acute COVID-19. The rearrangement combines TRBV10-3 with TRBJ2-1, with 8 bases matching TRBD1. Sequencing used PBMCs or T cells enriched from blood (not recorded which). The CDR3 region: CAISGRGQVYNEQFF. The sequenced DNA: TGTGCCATCAGTGGAAGGGGACAGGTCTACAATGAGCAGTTCTTC.